Listed below are T cell receptor beta chains from one sample, sequenced in a study of early T cells in non-severe SARS-CoV-2 infection. TCRdb analysed the 5' RACE reads with MiXCR anew, one entry per CDR3 protein. The sample lists more than 95,000 distinct CDR3 sequences; roughly 17% were seen once. Material: whole blood. These receptor sequences come from an adult who was a healthcare worker with PCR-confirmed SARS-CoV-2 infection or an uninfected control (not recorded which). The CDR3 runs from the conserved cysteine through the conserved F or W. Fields, in order: D gene, CDR3 length, J gene, V gene, clone size, CDR3 DNA, CDR3 protein. A D gene is named only where the DNA matches it firmly. The listing skips clone size in some rows; elsewhere it reads once, few, many or a size class.

D gene: .; CDR3 length: 14; J gene: TRBJ2-3; V gene: TRBV7-8; clone size: many; CDR3 DNA: TGTGCCAGCGTGTTGGGGGGGGCGGTAGATACGCAGTATTTT; CDR3 protein: CASVLGGAVDTQYF
D gene: .; CDR3 length: 13; J gene: TRBJ1-4; V gene: TRBV20-1; clone size: many; CDR3 DNA: TGCAGTGCCCCGGGGGGTGATAATGAAAAACTGTTTTTT; CDR3 protein: CSAPGGDNEKLFF
D gene: .; CDR3 length: 14; J gene: TRBJ2-1; V gene: TRBV11-2; clone size: many; CDR3 DNA: TGTGCCAGCAGCTTAGAGGCTAGTATTAGTGAGCAGTTCTTC; CDR3 protein: CASSLEASISEQFF
D gene: .; CDR3 length: 16; J gene: TRBJ2-3; V gene: TRBV4-1; clone size: many; CDR3 DNA: TGCGCCAGCAGCCAAGTCTTCAGGTCCCAACCAGATACGCAGTATTTT; CDR3 protein: CASSQVFRSQPDTQYF
D gene: .; CDR3 length: 12; J gene: TRBJ2-7; V gene: TRBV6-2/TRBV6-3; clone size: few; CDR3 DNA: TGTGCCAGCAGTTTCCCCAACTACGAGCAGTACTTC; CDR3 protein: CASSFPNYEQYF
D gene: TRBD1; CDR3 length: 16; J gene: TRBJ2-7; V gene: TRBV28; clone size: few; CDR3 DNA: TGTGCCAGCAGTATTACCGGGACAGGGCAGAGAGGGGAGCAGTACTTC; CDR3 protein: CASSITGTGQRGEQYF
D gene: .; CDR3 length: 14; J gene: TRBJ2-5; V gene: TRBV6-1; clone size: .; CDR3 DNA: TGTGCCAGCGGAGACTTAGAAACGGGGGAGACCCAGTACTTC; CDR3 protein: CASGDLETGETQYF
D gene: .; CDR3 length: 16; J gene: TRBJ2-4; V gene: TRBV7-2; clone size: many; CDR3 DNA: TGTGCCAGCAGCGAGGGGTACTTGGGTGTGGGGAACATTCAGTACTTC; CDR3 protein: CASSEGYLGVGNIQYF
D gene: .; CDR3 length: 15; J gene: TRBJ2-3; V gene: TRBV24-1; clone size: many; CDR3 DNA: TGTGCCACCAGTCTCTCGGGGGCAAGCACAGATACGCAGTATTTT; CDR3 protein: CATSLSGASTDTQYF
D gene: TRBD1; CDR3 length: 14; J gene: TRBJ1-2; V gene: TRBV11-2; clone size: many; CDR3 DNA: TGTGCCAGCAGCTTAGCGGGCAGGGGGGACGGCTACACCTTC; CDR3 protein: CASSLAGRGDGYTF
D gene: .; CDR3 length: 12; J gene: TRBJ1-1; V gene: TRBV29-1; clone size: .; CDR3 DNA: TGCAGCGTTGGACAATTGAACACTGAAGCTTTCTTT; CDR3 protein: CSVGQLNTEAFF
D gene: TRBD2; CDR3 length: 15; J gene: TRBJ2-7; V gene: TRBV20-1; clone size: few; CDR3 DNA: TGCAGTGCTAGAGATCAGGGACTAGCAGGCCACGAGCAGTACTTC; CDR3 protein: CSARDQGLAGHEQYF
D gene: .; CDR3 length: 14; J gene: TRBJ1-1; V gene: TRBV28; clone size: few; CDR3 DNA: TGTGCCAGCAGTTTGAGGGGCCTTGGCACTGAAGCTTTCTTT; CDR3 protein: CASSLRGLGTEAFF
D gene: .; CDR3 length: 14; J gene: TRBJ2-4; V gene: TRBV20-1; clone size: .; CDR3 DNA: TGCAGTGCGAGCGAGACAGGCGGTTTGAACATTCAGTACTTC; CDR3 protein: CSASETGGLNIQYF
D gene: TRBD1; CDR3 length: 14; J gene: TRBJ1-6; V gene: TRBV18; clone size: .; CDR3 DNA: TGTGCCAGCTCACCAAACCGGGACAGGGTTCCTCTCCACTTT; CDR3 protein: CASSPNRDRVPLHF
D gene: .; CDR3 length: 16; J gene: TRBJ1-1; V gene: TRBV4-3; clone size: few; CDR3 DNA: TGCGCCAGCAGCCAAGATTACGGCAACTTGAACACTGAAGCTTTCTTT; CDR3 protein: CASSQDYGNLNTEAFF
D gene: TRBD2; CDR3 length: 14; J gene: TRBJ2-1; V gene: TRBV20-1; clone size: .; CDR3 DNA: TGCAGTGCAAATAGCGGGAAGGACCACAATGAGCAGTTCTTC; CDR3 protein: CSANSGKDHNEQFF
D gene: TRBD1; CDR3 length: 16; J gene: TRBJ2-3; V gene: TRBV7-2; clone size: few; CDR3 DNA: TGTGCCAGCAGCTCGACAGGGGGCGCGGGGACAGATACGCAGTATTTT; CDR3 protein: CASSSTGGAGTDTQYF
D gene: .; CDR3 length: 13; J gene: TRBJ2-1; V gene: TRBV2; clone size: few; CDR3 DNA: TGTGCCAGCAGTGAAATCGAGTACAATGAGCAGTTCTTC; CDR3 protein: CASSEIEYNEQFF
D gene: .; CDR3 length: 15; J gene: TRBJ2-5; V gene: TRBV6-6; clone size: few; CDR3 DNA: TGTGCCAGCAGTTACGTGGGGGGCGGAGGAGAGACCCAGTACTTC; CDR3 protein: CASSYVGGGGETQYF